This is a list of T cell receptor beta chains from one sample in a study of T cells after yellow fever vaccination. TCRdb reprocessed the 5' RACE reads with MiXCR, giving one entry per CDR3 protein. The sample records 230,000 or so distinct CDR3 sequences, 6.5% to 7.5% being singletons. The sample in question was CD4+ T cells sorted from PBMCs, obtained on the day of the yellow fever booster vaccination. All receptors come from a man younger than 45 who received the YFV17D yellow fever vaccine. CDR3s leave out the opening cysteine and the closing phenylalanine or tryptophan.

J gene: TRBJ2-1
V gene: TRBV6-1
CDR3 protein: ASRSTGSSYNEQF

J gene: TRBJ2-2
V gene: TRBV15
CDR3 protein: ATSRDGESDRPVGTGELF

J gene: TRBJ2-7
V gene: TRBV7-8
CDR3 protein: ASSPGGTTTYEQY

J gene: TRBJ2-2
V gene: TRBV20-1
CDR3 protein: SARDQSSQGGTGELF

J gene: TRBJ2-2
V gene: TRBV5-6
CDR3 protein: AIPMGARVGPSGELF

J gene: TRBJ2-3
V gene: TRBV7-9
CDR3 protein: ASSLALAPTDTQY

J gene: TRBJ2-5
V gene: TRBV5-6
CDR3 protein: ASRPGTLETQY

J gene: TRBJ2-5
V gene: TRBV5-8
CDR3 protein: ASSSSQETQY

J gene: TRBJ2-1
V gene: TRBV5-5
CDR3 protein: ASSSTRTYGPYNEQF

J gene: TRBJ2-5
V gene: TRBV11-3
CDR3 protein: ASIILRFGSQETQY

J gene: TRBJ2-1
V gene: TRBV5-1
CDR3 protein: ASSLATGTSLNEQF

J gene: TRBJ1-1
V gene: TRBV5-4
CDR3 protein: ASSLARANTEAF

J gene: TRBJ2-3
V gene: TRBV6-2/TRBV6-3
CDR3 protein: ASSYSGLGTDTQY

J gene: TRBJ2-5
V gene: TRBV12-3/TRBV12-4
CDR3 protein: ASSPNYGAVGETQY

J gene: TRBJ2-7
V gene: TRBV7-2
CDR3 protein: ASSSNRQEQY

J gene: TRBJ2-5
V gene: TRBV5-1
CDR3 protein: ASSSRPNPGETQY

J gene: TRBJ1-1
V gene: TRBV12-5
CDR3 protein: ASGTGQKNTEAF

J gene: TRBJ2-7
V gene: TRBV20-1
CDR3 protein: SANLYEQY

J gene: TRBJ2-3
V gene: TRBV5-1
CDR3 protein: ASSLGVAAGATVDTQY

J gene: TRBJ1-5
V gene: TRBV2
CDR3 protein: ASSRAGGDQPQH

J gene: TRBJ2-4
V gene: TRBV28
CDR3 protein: ASSLEGLKNIQY

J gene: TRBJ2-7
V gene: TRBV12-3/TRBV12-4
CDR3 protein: ASRVGEGYEQY

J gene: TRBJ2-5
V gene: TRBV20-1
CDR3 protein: SVILGKETQY

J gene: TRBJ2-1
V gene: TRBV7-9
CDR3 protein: ASTGLAGSDEQF

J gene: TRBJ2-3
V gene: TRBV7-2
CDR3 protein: ASSSTLTDTQY

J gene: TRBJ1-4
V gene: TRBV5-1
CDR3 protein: ASSWGSTGEGEKLF

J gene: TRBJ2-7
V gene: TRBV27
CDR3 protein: ASSQPGGLYEQY

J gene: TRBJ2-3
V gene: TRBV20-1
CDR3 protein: SAERDPTADTQY